The sequence of this T cell receptor beta chain was determined in a study of blood T cell repertoires in COVID-19. Study overall: Both acute and convalescent COVID-19 samples were obtained from the United States, Italy and Spain.

Residents of 24 US areas, aged roughly 18 to 95 years, made up the participants. Exposed study participants had met a COVID-19 case within 2 weeks before entry. Original processing notes: Reference gene primer amplification gave nucleated cell count estimates. Method: immunoSEQ multiplex PCR; TCRdb's copy keeps in-frame clones and lacks some. That table gives V, J and clone size, and the DNA gave D and trimming. Of a few hundred thousand clones listed, approximately 89% are singletons. The TCR originated in a woman aged 50 to 65 who had been exposed to COVID-19. The specimen was PBMCs or T cells enriched from blood (not recorded which).

The CDR3 DNA is TGCGCCAGCAGCCCAGGACAGGGGGCGCTGGGCTACACCTTC. Its protein is CASSPGQGALGYTF. V and J are TRBV5-1 and TRBJ1-2; 11 bases are shared with TRBD1. Losses at the gene ends were 4 bases for V and 8 bases for J; bases not matched to a gene: 7. The CDR3 extends over 14 amino acids. Per the germline V gene, CDR1 is SGHRS and CDR2 is YFSETQ.